A single sample is the source of the 30 T cell receptor beta chains below, sequenced in a study of blood T cells in healthy people across ages. Primers used in a second PCR of roughly 7 to 12 cycles were a sample-barcoded 5' primer and a J-beta primer mix. TCRdb fed the 5' RACE reads into MiXCR, producing one record per CDR3 protein. Among around 520,000 distinct CDR3 sequences listed, about 27% were seen once. The same sample was also used in a study of T cells of mothers and their children.

Sequenced input: blood. The receptors come from a boy aged 2 to 9 in good health.

The chain employs TRBV7-6 and TRBJ2-1, with 9 bases that match TRBD2. Germline V gives CDR1 SGHVS, CDR2 FNYEAQ. J lost 3 bases, V lost 5 bases, and 8 bases had no gene match. CDR3 length: 16 amino acids. CDR3 amino acids: CASSPVVSGGYNEQFF. The CDR3 coding sequence is TGTGCCAGCAGCCCTGTGGTTAGCGGGGGCTACAATGAGCAGTTCTTC.

The chain links TRBV11-2 to TRBJ2-2; D is unresolved. Germline-derived CDR1 and CDR2 are SGHAT and FQNNGV. The V end lost 4 bases, the J end lost 2 bases, and 8 bases lay between the germline ends. CDR3 length equals 14 residues. The CDR3 protein is CASSSYFNTGELFF. CDR3 DNA: TGTGCCAGCAGCTCCTACTTCAACACCGGGGAGCTGTTTTTT.

This clonotype appeared a few times. The chain employs TRBV13 and TRBJ2-2; weak D call: TRBD1 (5 bases). V shed 5 bases and J shed 5 bases, with 12 bases lying between them. CDR3 length equals 14 residues. Germline V gene sequence: CDR1 PRHDT, CDR2 FYEKMQ (reference sequence). The CDR3 protein is CASSPVGRTGELFF. CDR3 bases: TGTGCCAGCAGCCCGGTGGGGCGGACCGGGGAGCTGTTTTTT.

The J gene is TRBJ1-1, the V gene TRBV12-5; possibly TRBD1 for D (5 bases). Germline loops: CDR1 LGHNT, CDR2 FRNRAP. The ends were cut back, 3 bases at V and 1 base at J, with 9 bases in the middle. The CDR3 loop spans 14 amino acids. The CDR3, as DNA: TGTGCTAGTGGTTTCACAGGTTGGAACACTGAAGCTTTCTTT. Its protein product is CASGFTGWNTEAFF.

The rearrangement links TRBV18 to TRBJ2-1; the D gene is possibly TRBD2 (6 bases). V lost 3 bases and J 3 bases, leaving 18 bases between the germline ends. The CDR3 spans 17 residues. Germline CDR1 KGHSH, CDR2 LQKENI. The chain's CDR3 is CASSPAIGDLYYNEQFF. CDR3 DNA: TGTGCCAGCTCACCCGCGATTGGGGACTTGTACTACAATGAGCAGTTCTTC.

This rearrangement joins TRBV6-4 to TRBJ1-1; 8 bases align to TRBD1. The CDR3 sequence is 17 residues long. V shed 6 bases and J 0 bases; nucleotides not matched to a gene: 12. The germline V gene encodes CDR1 MRHNA and CDR2 SNTAGT. CDR3 sequence: CASSHYLGQGLNTEAFF. Here the CDR3 DNA reads TGTGCCAGCAGCCATTACCTAGGACAGGGACTGAACACTGAAGCTTTCTTT.

This clonotype is a singleton in its sample. The V call is TRBV30, the J call TRBJ2-7, with TRBD1 as a possible D gene (6 bases). The germline V gene encodes CDR1 GTSNPN and CDR2 SVGIG (reference sequence). Trimming shortened V by 1 base and J by 7 bases, and 11 bases separated the two germline ends. The CDR3 contains 12 residues. CDR3 in DNA: TGTGCCTGGAGTGAGGCAGGGGAAGAGCAGTACTTC. It encodes CAWSEAGEEQYF.

This clonotype was recorded only once. At one boundary the junction diverges from the germline segment, which might be a read error. CDR3 sequence (DNA): TGTGCCAGCAGCGCACAGAGCGCCAAAAACATTCAATACTTC. Residues: CASSAQSAKNIQYF. The gene calls are TRBV7-2 and TRBJ2-4; D not resolved. This CDR3 spans 14 amino acids. Germline CDR1 is SGHTA and CDR2 is FQGNSA.

J is TRBJ2-7 and V is TRBV7-6; no firm D call. V lost 6 bases, J lost 2 bases, and 11 bases lay in between. This CDR3 contains 13 residues. The V gene's germline CDR1 is SGHVS and CDR2 FNYEAQ. The CDR3 loop is CASSPASTYEQYF. The CDR3 bases are TGTGCCAGCAGTCCGGCCAGCACCTACGAGCAGTACTTC.

V and J are TRBV21-1 and TRBJ2-1; TRBD1, as called in the table, went unchecked against the DNA. TRBV21-1 is labeled a pseudogene. This CDR3 region has 17 residues. The CDR3 DNA reads as TGTGCCAGCAGCAAAGAGGCGGGGCCCCCCTTCTACAATGAGCAGTTCTTC. Amino acid sequence: CASSKEAGPPFYNEQFF.

This clonotype was found a few times. The DNA for the CDR3 is TGTGCCATCAGTGAGCCGCCTGGTGAACAGGGGGCGCCGGGCTACACAGATACGCAGTATTTT. It translates to CAISEPPGEQGAPGYTDTQYF. The V gene is TRBV10-3, the J gene TRBJ2-3; 9 nucleotides agree with TRBD1. Per the germline V gene, CDR1 is ENHRY and CDR2 is SYGVKD. Trimming removed 2 bases from V and 2 bases from J; junction bases left unmatched: 20. The CDR3 is 21 residues long.

V and J are TRBV12-3 or TRBV12-4 and TRBJ2-7; 9 nucleotides align to TRBD1. The CDR3 covers 15 residues. The trim removed 4 bases at V and 5 bases at J, leaving 9 bases unmatched. DNA for the CDR3: TGTGCCAGCAGTTCCCCGGGGACAGGGATCGACGAGCAGTACTTC. This sequence encodes CASSSPGTGIDEQYF.

The V and J genes are TRBV12-3 or TRBV12-4 and TRBJ2-1; the match to TRBD2 covers 13 bases. V was pared by 6 bases and J by 7 bases, with 9 bases of the junction left unmatched. This CDR3 has 16 residues. The CDR3 DNA follows: TGTGCCAGCAGGGGGACTAGCGGGGTCGGCAGGAATGAGCAGTTCTTC. Translated: CASRGTSGVGRNEQFF.

This clonotype was observed a handful of times. CDR3 sequence: CSVEPYNSPLHF. CDR3 nucleotide sequence: TGCAGCGTTGAGCCCTATAATTCACCCCTCCACTTT. The rearrangement uses TRBV29-1 and TRBJ1-6; D unclear. The germline gives CDR1 SQVTM, CDR2 ANQGSEA. V lost 3 bases and J lost 2, with 2 bases in between. The CDR3 runs 12 residues.

This clonotype was recorded a few times. The rearrangement uses TRBV12-3 or TRBV12-4 and TRBJ2-2; D uncertain. The CDR3 sequence is 14 residues long. The V end lost 2 bases, the J end lost 4 bases, and 8 bases lay between the germline ends. CDR3 protein: CASSLSDPTGELFF. The CDR3 DNA reads as TGTGCCAGCAGTTTATCCGACCCCACCGGGGAGCTGTTTTTT.

Ten or more counts support this clonotype. The gene calls are TRBV7-9 and TRBJ2-5, with a weak D call TRBD1 (6 bases). The DNA end is more similar to TRBJ2-7, so the J call may be wrong. Germline values: CDR1 SEHNR, CDR2 FQNEAQ (reference sequence). The CDR3 runs 13 residues. In DNA form, the CDR3 reads TGTGCCAGCGACCACCGGGACACCAACGAGCAGTACTTC. Amino acids: CASDHRDTNEQYF.

This clonotype showed up just a few times. V and J are TRBV20-1 and TRBJ1-4; TRBD1 might be the D (5 bases). Germline assignment: CDR1 DFQATT and CDR2 SNEGSKA (reference sequence). V lost 0 bases and J lost 10, with 12 bases in between. This CDR3 is built from 13 residues. The CDR3 reads CSARELRGGKLFF. The CDR3 coding sequence is TGCAGTGCTAGAGAACTGCGGGGGGGAAAACTGTTTTTT.

This clonotype has more than one count but fewer than ten. The chain is built from TRBV7-2 and TRBJ2-1; 8 bases are shared with TRBD2. V trimming: 1 base; J trimming: 9 bases; junction bases outside the gene matches: 8. The CDR3 contains 15 residues. Germline lookup yields CDR1 SGHTA and CDR2 FQGNSA. CDR3 in DNA: TGTGCCAGCAGCTTAGTTGGGACTAGGGGGGGTGAGCAGTTCTTC. Its translation is CASSLVGTRGGEQFF.

This clonotype was counted ten times or more. The rearrangement links TRBV6-6 to TRBJ2-3; 8 bases align to TRBD2. The germline V gene encodes CDR1 MNHNY and CDR2 SVGAGI (reference sequence). The V gene end was trimmed by 7 bases and the J gene end by 2 bases; junction bases not matched to a gene: 8. This CDR3 spans 15 amino acids. The CDR3 loop reads CASNLGGGYTDTQYF. The CDR3 region has the DNA TGTGCCAGCAACTTAGGCGGGGGGTACACAGATACGCAGTATTTT.

The V and J genes are TRBV19 and TRBJ2-4; possibly TRBD1 or TRBD2 for D (5 bases each). The CDR3 has 14 amino acids. CDR1 LNHDA and CDR2 SQIVND come from the germline V gene (reference sequence). Between the trimmed V and J ends, which lost 5 bases and 6 bases, there was a span of 14 bases. DNA for the CDR3: TGTGCCAGTAGTGTCTCTAAGAGGGGAAACATTCAGTACTTC. It translates to CASSVSKRGNIQYF.

V gene TRBV20-1 combines with J gene TRBJ1-3; TRBD1 matches 7 bases. Germline values: CDR1 DFQATT, CDR2 SNEGSKA (reference sequence). J lost 0 bases, V lost 0 bases, and 11 bases had no gene match. The CDR3 totals 18 residues. The CDR3 bases are TGCAGTGCTAGAGATCTTGGGGACAGACTGAGCTCTGGAAACACCATATATTTT. Translating gives CSARDLGDRLSSGNTIYF.

The chain is built from TRBV7-2 and TRBJ2-3; 9 bases are shared with TRBD1. V was pared by 7 bases and J by 4 bases, with 6 bases of the junction left unmatched. The germline CDR1 and CDR2 sequences are SGHTA and FQGNSA. The CDR3 is 14 amino acids. This chain's CDR3 is CASIPGQGADTQYF. CDR3 in DNA: TGTGCCAGCATTCCGGGACAGGGTGCAGATACGCAGTATTTT.

The genes are TRBV7-9 and TRBJ1-1; D may be TRBD1 (5 bases). CDR3 length: 14 residues. Germline CDR1 and CDR2: SEHNR and FQNEAQ (reference sequence). Trimming took 5 bases from V and 4 from J, leaving 14 bases between them. The CDR3 bases are TGTGCCAGCAGCCTCCCTGGGGGTGGCACTGAAGCTTTCTTT. Protein: CASSLPGGGTEAFF. Filled out from reference TRBV7-9 and TRBJ1-1, the complete variable domain reads DTGVSQNPRHKITKRGQNVTFRCDPISEHNRLYWYRQTLGQGPEFLTYFQNEAQLEKSRLLSDRFSAERPKGSFSTLEIQRTEQGDSAMYLCASSLPGGGTEAFFGQGTRLTVV.

The CDR3 bases are TGTGCCAGCAGCCTTTCTAGCGGCCCTAATGAGCAGTTCTTC. Residues: CASSLSSGPNEQFF. The chain joins TRBV3-1 to TRBJ2-5; 7 positions agree with TRBD2. The last part of the DNA fits TRBJ2-1 better; the J call may be wrong. Germline CDR1 reads LGHDT; CDR2 reads YNNKEL (reference sequence). The CDR3 consists of 14 residues.

This chain links TRBV7-8 with TRBJ2-5; unclear D gene. Trimming stripped 1 base from V and 1 base from J, with 7 bases between. This CDR3 comprises 14 residues. The germline V gene has CDR1 SGHVS and CDR2 FQNEAQ. CDR3 protein: CASSLGLTQETQYF. CDR3 sequence (DNA): TGTGCCAGCAGCTTAGGGCTCACCCAAGAGACCCAGTACTTC.

This clonotype was recorded a few times. The rearrangement joins TRBV10-3 to TRBJ2-3; 10 bases match TRBD2. Germline V CDR1 and CDR2: ENHRY, SYGVKD. The CDR3 is 16 amino acids. The V gene end was trimmed by 5 bases and the J gene end by 3 bases; junction bases not matched to a gene: 8. CDR3 nucleotide sequence: TGTGCCATCAGTACTCAGCGGGGGGGCGGGACAGATACGCAGTATTTT. Amino acids: CAISTQRGGGTDTQYF.

The table lists this clonotype with a few counts. The V call is TRBV7-2, the J call TRBJ2-7; 14 bases match TRBD2. CDR1 SGHTA and CDR2 FQGNSA come from the germline V gene. The trim removed 5 bases at V and 7 bases at J, leaving 7 bases unmatched. The CDR3 runs 15 residues. The CDR3 sequence is CASSPGLAGGREQYF. In DNA, the CDR3 is TGTGCCAGCAGCCCCGGACTAGCGGGAGGTCGGGAGCAGTACTTC.

This clonotype has more than one count but fewer than ten. The gene calls are TRBV9 and TRBJ2-5, with 7 nucleotides matching TRBD2. V gave up 1 base and J gave up 1 base; unmatched junction bases: 1. The CDR3 totals 14 residues. Per the germline V gene, CDR1 is SGDLS and CDR2 is YYNGEE. CDR3 residues: CASSVTSAQETQYF. CDR3 nucleotide sequence: TGTGCCAGCAGCGTAACTAGCGCCCAAGAGACCCAGTACTTC.

The chain links TRBV11-2 to TRBJ2-1, with D uncertain. Looked up from germline, CDR1 is SGHAT and CDR2 is FQNNGV. CDR3 length equals 12 residues. V was shortened by 1 base and J by 9 bases, with 7 bases between the two germline ends. The CDR3 region has the DNA TGTGCCAGCAGCTTAGTCAGCAGTGAGCAGTTCTTC. This codes for CASSLVSSEQFF.

V is TRBV27 and J is TRBJ2-3; no clear D gene. CDR1 and CDR2 from the germline V gene are MNHEY and SMNVEV (reference sequence). The CDR3 runs 14 residues. The V and J ends lost 6 bases and 7 bases respectively, with 17 bases between them. CDR3 coding DNA: TGTGCCAGCAGGACTTCCCGCCGGCAGAATACGCAGTATTTT. This translates into CASRTSRRQNTQYF.